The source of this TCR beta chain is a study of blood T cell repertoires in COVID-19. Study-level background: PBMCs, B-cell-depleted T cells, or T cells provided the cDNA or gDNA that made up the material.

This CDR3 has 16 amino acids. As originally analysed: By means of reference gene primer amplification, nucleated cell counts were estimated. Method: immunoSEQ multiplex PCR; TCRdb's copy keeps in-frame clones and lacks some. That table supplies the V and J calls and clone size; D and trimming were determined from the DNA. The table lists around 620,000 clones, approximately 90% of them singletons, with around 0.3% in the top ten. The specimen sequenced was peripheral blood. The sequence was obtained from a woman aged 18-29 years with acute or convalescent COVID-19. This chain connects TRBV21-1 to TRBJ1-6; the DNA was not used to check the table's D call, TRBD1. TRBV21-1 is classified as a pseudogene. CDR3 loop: CASSKEAGRFRPPLHF. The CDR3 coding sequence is TGTGCCAGCAGCAAAGAGGCAGGGCGTTTCAGGCCCCCCCTCCACTTT.